The clone carrying this T cell receptor beta chain was observed many times. Treatment specified: PENTA 11 planned treatment interruption arm or continuous ART arm. From thawed PBMCs, naive CD4+ CD45RA+ CD45RO- T cells were sorted. A 3' RACE protocol on RNA, with unique molecular identifiers, produced the TCR library. TCRdb reprocessed the 3' RACE reads with MiXCR, giving one entry per CDR3 protein. The repertoire holds about 15,000 distinct CDR3 sequences, with roughly 3.4% as singletons. Trimming took off 4 bases at V and 13 bases at J, with 9 bases between the two ends. In germline, CDR1 is SGHKS, CDR2 YYEKEE (reference sequence). The CDR3 sequence is 11 residues long. This entry belongs to a study of HIV-infected children after antiretroviral therapy interruption. Background on the study: EBV and CMV exposure was recorded in most children. Samples from the continuous-treatment group were taken at weeks 0, 48 and 150. Weeks 0, 12, interruption end (24 or 48), and about 3 years post-study gave interruption-arm samples.

This sequence originates from a child under 18 with HIV. This chain joins TRBV5-5 and TRBJ1-6, with a possible D match to TRBD1 (6 bases). Material: CD45RA+ CD4+ T cells from PBMCs, obtained from a donor given antiretroviral therapy, either interrupted or continuous. The subset: naive CD4+ CD45RA+ CD45RO- T cells. The CDR3 protein is CASSLRGPLHF. CDR3 nucleotides: TGTGCCAGCAGCCTCAGGGGTCCCCTCCACTTT.